A selection of T cell receptor beta chains follows, all from one sample in a study of cytomegalovirus exposure and HLA in healthy donors. TCRdb keeps only in-frame clones here, not all; method: immunoSEQ multiplex PCR. The repertoire includes under 150,000 clones, over 70% of them detected once, and roughly 4% sits in the top ten. The material sequenced was PBMCs. These receptors all come from a woman aged 40 to 50 in good health and CMV-seronegative. The CDR3 runs from the conserved cysteine through the conserved F or W. The order of the fields is CDR3 protein, CDR3 length, J gene, clone size, V gene. Expanded clones are given a class, and other clones once, few, many or no size at all.

CDR3 protein: CASSILHSSYNEQFF; CDR3 length: 15; J gene: TRBJ2-1; clone size: many; V gene: TRBV19
CDR3 protein: CASSPSSGVGYGYTF; CDR3 length: 15; J gene: TRBJ1-2; clone size: NA; V gene: TRBV4-3
CDR3 protein: CVSSIGVTEAFF; CDR3 length: 12; J gene: TRBJ1-1; clone size: once; V gene: TRBV19
CDR3 protein: CASSTGTSGKQTQYF; CDR3 length: 15; J gene: TRBJ2-5; clone size: NA; V gene: TRBV5-4
CDR3 protein: CAITAGTEAFF; CDR3 length: 11; J gene: TRBJ1-1; clone size: few; V gene: TRBV10-3
CDR3 protein: CASSRGNRLNTEAFF; CDR3 length: 15; J gene: TRBJ1-1; clone size: NA; V gene: TRBV11-2
CDR3 protein: CASSLSAPTGAGEKLFF; CDR3 length: 17; J gene: TRBJ1-4; clone size: NA; V gene: TRBV4-1
CDR3 protein: CASSVDRETEAFF; CDR3 length: 13; J gene: TRBJ1-1; clone size: NA; V gene: TRBV7-3
CDR3 protein: CASSPGLAGRNTQYF; CDR3 length: 15; J gene: TRBJ2-3; clone size: NA; V gene: TRBV2
CDR3 protein: CASSLDGLAGGHTGELFF; CDR3 length: 18; J gene: TRBJ2-2; clone size: NA; V gene: TRBV7-7
CDR3 protein: CASSVDRDPRGKNIQYF; CDR3 length: 17; J gene: TRBJ2-4; clone size: NA; V gene: TRBV28
CDR3 protein: CASSPGKETQYF; CDR3 length: 12; J gene: TRBJ2-5; clone size: NA; V gene: TRBV18
CDR3 protein: CASSSTAHYNSPLHF; CDR3 length: 15; J gene: TRBJ1-6; clone size: NA; V gene: TRBV2
CDR3 protein: CSHRTGVNSADTQYF; CDR3 length: 15; J gene: TRBJ2-3; clone size: NA; V gene: TRBV29-1
CDR3 protein: CASSPDRGYEAFF; CDR3 length: 13; J gene: TRBJ1-1; clone size: few; V gene: TRBV4-1
CDR3 protein: CASSSRPSTEAFF; CDR3 length: 13; J gene: TRBJ1-1; clone size: few; V gene: TRBV6-1
CDR3 protein: CATSRDRWTSGGVRDNEQFF; CDR3 length: 20; J gene: TRBJ2-1; clone size: NA; V gene: TRBV15
CDR3 protein: CATGPSSYNSPLHF; CDR3 length: 14; J gene: TRBJ1-6; clone size: NA; V gene: TRBV19
CDR3 protein: CASKGALGEQYF; CDR3 length: 12; J gene: TRBJ2-7; clone size: NA; V gene: TRBV2
CDR3 protein: CASSFGREGEKLFF; CDR3 length: 14; J gene: TRBJ1-4; clone size: NA; V gene: TRBV7-9
CDR3 protein: CASSLAGTGVNEQFF; CDR3 length: 15; J gene: TRBJ2-1; clone size: few; V gene: TRBV5-1
CDR3 protein: CASSQEGRTVVDEQYF; CDR3 length: 16; J gene: TRBJ2-7; clone size: NA; V gene: TRBV4-3
CDR3 protein: CASSLMLAGGRLGTQYF; CDR3 length: 17; J gene: TRBJ2-3; clone size: NA; V gene: TRBV5-4
CDR3 protein: CASSDSGTGTDTQYF; CDR3 length: 15; J gene: TRBJ2-3; clone size: NA; V gene: TRBV7-3
CDR3 protein: CASTTGTSSQETQYF; CDR3 length: 15; J gene: TRBJ2-5; clone size: NA; V gene: TRBV5-6
CDR3 protein: CASSLVGEDLPYEQYF; CDR3 length: 16; J gene: TRBJ2-7; clone size: NA; V gene: TRBV7-6
CDR3 protein: CASSRGVMNTEAFF; CDR3 length: 14; J gene: TRBJ1-1; clone size: NA; V gene: TRBV4-1
CDR3 protein: CASSVGARRVAGELFF; CDR3 length: 16; J gene: TRBJ2-2; clone size: NA; V gene: TRBV2
CDR3 protein: CASSLEIQGSNEKLFF; CDR3 length: 16; J gene: TRBJ1-4; clone size: NA; V gene: TRBV7-2
CDR3 protein: CSVTLAGKYEQYF; CDR3 length: 13; J gene: TRBJ2-7; clone size: NA; V gene: TRBV29-1
CDR3 protein: CASSSRDTDTQYF; CDR3 length: 13; J gene: TRBJ2-3; clone size: NA; V gene: TRBV7-6
CDR3 protein: CASRGTSGYNEQFF; CDR3 length: 14; J gene: TRBJ2-1; clone size: NA; V gene: TRBV5-4
CDR3 protein: CATSRGRGSYNEQFF; CDR3 length: 15; J gene: TRBJ2-1; clone size: NA; V gene: TRBV15
CDR3 protein: CASSEAIYGAKNIQYF; CDR3 length: 16; J gene: TRBJ2-4; clone size: once; V gene: TRBV6-1
CDR3 protein: CASSITGIGYTF; CDR3 length: 12; J gene: TRBJ1-2; clone size: NA; V gene: TRBV6-6
CDR3 protein: CASSQYHQVRGSPYEQYF; CDR3 length: 18; J gene: TRBJ2-7; clone size: NA; V gene: TRBV4-1
CDR3 protein: CASSQGTSGRASRPYEQYF; CDR3 length: 19; J gene: TRBJ2-7; clone size: once; V gene: TRBV4-3
CDR3 protein: CASSQDFRQGNSGNTIYF; CDR3 length: 18; J gene: TRBJ1-3; clone size: NA; V gene: TRBV4-2
CDR3 protein: CASRQDRGLGEKLFF; CDR3 length: 15; J gene: TRBJ1-4; clone size: NA; V gene: TRBV6-6
CDR3 protein: CASSPRTNTGELFF; CDR3 length: 14; J gene: TRBJ2-2; clone size: NA; V gene: TRBV18
CDR3 protein: CASSLGRETQYF; CDR3 length: 12; J gene: TRBJ2-5; clone size: NA; V gene: TRBV13
CDR3 protein: CASRGRQGAGTEAFF; CDR3 length: 15; J gene: TRBJ1-1; clone size: NA; V gene: TRBV25-1
CDR3 protein: CASSLVAGRAPDTQYF; CDR3 length: 16; J gene: TRBJ2-3; clone size: NA; V gene: TRBV5-1
CDR3 protein: CASSLAGVSTEAFF; CDR3 length: 14; J gene: TRBJ1-1; clone size: NA; V gene: TRBV7-9
CDR3 protein: CASRGGGGTNEKLFF; CDR3 length: 15; J gene: TRBJ1-4; clone size: NA; V gene: TRBV10-3